This T cell receptor beta chain was sequenced in a study of beta chain features in type 1 diabetes (dated by TCRdb to the late 2010s). Study-wide context: No differences in mean age, gender distribution, total cell number or subset yield were found between patients and healthy donors. The study compared the TCRB repertoires of sorted circulating CD4+ T cell subsets in recently diagnosed type 1 diabetes patients with those in matched healthy donors. Across all samples, some 110,000,000 sorted cells were examined, and cell number per subset correlated strongly with RNA yield. Naive and central memory subsets were obtained from all 30 or so donors, but regulatory and stem cell-like memory subsets were isolated from only 8 patients and 8 healthy donors. Results the study describes overall, beyond this receptor: Patients with type 1 diabetes made fewer insertions and deleted more nucleotides at VDJ recombination sites, implying thymic rearrangement abnormalities. A moderate but significant shortening of TCRB CDR3 length was observed in type 1 diabetes patients in all four CD4+ subsets. Because cDNA was sequenced instead of genomic DNA, highly expressing activated cells could be over-represented, though the groups showed no difference in activation or CD3 levels. Only small numbers of individuals were included in the HLA sub-analyses, which left unresolved whether HLA type had any influence on TCRB rearrangement. Naive, central memory and regulatory TCRB repertoires appeared more similar among patients than among healthy donors. Shorter templates might be favored by PCR, yet because patient and control samples were amplified and corrected together, any such skew would affect both groups equally.

Each donor gave one peripheral blood draw, averaging approximately 120 mL, which was collected into heparinised tubes. Naive, central memory, regulatory and stem cell-like memory CD4+ T cells were sorted on a BD FACSAria II using a panel including CD45RO, CCR7, CD25, CD127, CD95 and CD27. Every sorted population had a purity above 95%. PBMCs were isolated immediately by Lymphoprep density gradient centrifugation and stained directly without culture. So that batch effects would be minimized, each experiment stained and sorted samples in pairs, pairing one healthy donor with one patient. Per the germline V gene, SGDLS is the CDR1 and YYNGEE is the CDR2. The CDR3, cysteine through phenylalanine, is 16 amino acids long. The read is trimmed to its CDR3 DNA, 48 bases read in frame from base 1. V drops 7 bases and J drops 0 bases, leaving 20 bases in between. The High Capacity cDNA Reverse Transcription Kit was used to reverse transcribe all of the isolated RNA, meaning that expressed TCRB transcripts were what got sequenced. Deep immunoSEQ sequencing was applied to naive, central memory and regulatory T cell samples, giving an average of roughly 3.3 million total reads per sample. After sorted cells were lysed in RLT buffer, RNA was extracted with DNase-treated RNeasy Micro or Mini kits, with the choice depending on cell number. Each cell subset was processed separately to prevent cross-contamination, with patient and healthy donor samples processed together. TCRB sequences were amplified from cDNA with the immunoSEQ multiplex PCR, producing 87-bp fragments spanning the CDR3 region. Sequencing of the amplicons was done on the Illumina HiSeq platform. The source study handled its data this way. Synthetic template baselines were used to correct PCR bias computationally, reads within Hamming distance 2 were collapsed together, and singletons that could not be merged were discarded. Reads were aligned to IMGT to assign V, D and J genes, CDR3 length, and insertions or deletions at six rearrangement sites. Within each subset, clonotype counts were normalized to sorted cell number, after which true diversity and Gini coefficients were computed with the tcR R package. The overlap coefficient, calculated on TCRB nucleotide sequences, was used to quantify repertoire sharing. As a proxy for the pre-selection repertoire, out-of-frame TCRB sequences from naive cells were analyzed. Not all clones reach the TCRdb copy of this immuneACCESS table, which keeps in-frame sequences only. Checked studies attribute under half of the gap to unresolved V genes and leave the rest unexplained. V and J calls and clone size are copied from that table; D and trimming were computed from the DNA. The sample yields 500,000 to 650,000 clones; roughly 12% were counted once. The ten biggest clones cover more than 0.1% of the sample.

Details on this clone: Its antigen target is currently unknown. Nothing much larger sits one base from this clone, and base qualities are not available.

The sample consisted of naive CD4+ T cells from blood. The sample's cell subset or site label, decoded: true naive CD4+ T cells. The TCR was taken from a man in his thirties or forties with type 1 diabetes. The rearrangement joined TRBV9 to TRBJ2-7; the D gene assignment is ambiguous. CDR3 region: CASGPRGDLGSYEQYF. The DNA sequence is TGTGCCAGCGGGCCTCGTGGGGATCTGGGCTCCTACGAGCAGTACTTC.